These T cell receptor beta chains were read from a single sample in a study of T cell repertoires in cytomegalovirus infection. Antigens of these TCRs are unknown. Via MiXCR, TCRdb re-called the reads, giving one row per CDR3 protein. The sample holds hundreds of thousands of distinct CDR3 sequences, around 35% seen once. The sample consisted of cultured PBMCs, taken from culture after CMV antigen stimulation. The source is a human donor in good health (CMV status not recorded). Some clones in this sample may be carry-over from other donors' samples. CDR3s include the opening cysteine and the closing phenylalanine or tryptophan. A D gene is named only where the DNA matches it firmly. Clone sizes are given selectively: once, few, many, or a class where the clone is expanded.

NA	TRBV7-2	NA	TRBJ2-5	TGTGCCAGCAGCTTAGGAGCGGCTGGGGTGACCCAGTACTTC	CASSLGAAGVTQYF
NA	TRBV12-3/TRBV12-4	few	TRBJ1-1	TGTGCCAGCAGTTTAGTATGGGCCCCGAACCCTGAAGCTTTCTTT	CASSLVWAPNPEAFF
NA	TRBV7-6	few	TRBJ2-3	TGTGCCAGCAGTCGGGGGTTTGATACGCAGTATTTT	CASSRGFDTQYF
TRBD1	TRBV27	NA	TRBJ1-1	TGTGCCAGCAGTGTCAGGGGGGGGAACACTGAAGCTTTCTTT	CASSVRGGNTEAFF
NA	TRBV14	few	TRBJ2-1	TGTGCCAGCAGCTTACTGGGAGGGGGGCACAATGAGCAGTTCTTC	CASSLLGGGHNEQFF
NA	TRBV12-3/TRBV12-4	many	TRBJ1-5	TGTGCCAGCAGTCCCGCCGTATTATCGGGCAATCAGCCCCAGCATTTT	CASSPAVLSGNQPQHF
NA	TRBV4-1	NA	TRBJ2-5	TGCGCCAGCAGCCAAGATACTGGGGAGACCCAGTACTTC	CASSQDTGETQYF
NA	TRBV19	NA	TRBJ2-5	TGTGCCAGTAGTATCGGCGGGGCGTACCAAGAGACCCAGTACTTC	CASSIGGAYQETQYF
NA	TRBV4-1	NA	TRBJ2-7	TGCGCCAGCAGCCAAGAAGGCGGGGTAAACTACGAGCAGTACTTC	CASSQEGGVNYEQYF
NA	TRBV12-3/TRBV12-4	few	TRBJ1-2	TGTGCCAGCAGTCCCTGGGGGTCCGGCTACACCTTC	CASSPWGSGYTF
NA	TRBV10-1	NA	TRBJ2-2	TGCGCCAGCAGTGAGAGTCCCGGGGAGCTGTTTTTT	CASSESPGELFF
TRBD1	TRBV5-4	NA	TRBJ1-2	TGTGCCAGCAGCGTGGGACAGGGGGCGCACTATGGCTACACCTTC	CASSVGQGAHYGYTF
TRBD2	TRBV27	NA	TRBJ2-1	TGTGCCAGCAGTTCAGATCTAGCGGGCCGGAACAATGAGCAGTTCTTC	CASSSDLAGRNNEQFF
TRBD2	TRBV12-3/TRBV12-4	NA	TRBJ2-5	TGTGCCAGCAGTTTAGCGGGGACTAGCGCTTCCCATCGGGAGACCCAGTACTTC	CASSLAGTSASHRETQYF
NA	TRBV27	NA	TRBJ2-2	TGTGCCAGCAGTCTAAACCCGAGTTGGGACATGGGCCCCCAGAACACCGGGGAGCTGTTTTTT	CASSLNPSWDMGPQNTGELFF
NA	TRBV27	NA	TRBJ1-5	TGTGCCAGCAGTTTATCTGTCAGTTATCAGCCCCAGCATTTT	CASSLSVSYQPQHF
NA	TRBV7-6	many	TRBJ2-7	TGTGCCAGCAGCTTACTTCCGGCCGAGCAGTACTTC	CASSLLPAEQYF
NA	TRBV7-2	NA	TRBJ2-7	TGTGCCAGCGGACCCCTGGGGCAGGGTTACGACGAGCAGTACTTC	CASGPLGQGYDEQYF
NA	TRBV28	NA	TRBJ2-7	TGTGCCTGCAGGCCACTCCACCTCGAGGTCATGGAGGGATCCGAGCAGTACTTC	CACRPLHLEVMEGSEQYF
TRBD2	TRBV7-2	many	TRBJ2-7	TGTGCCAGCAGCCGCGGGAGACTACTAGCGGACTACGAGCAGTACTTC	CASSRGRLLADYEQYF
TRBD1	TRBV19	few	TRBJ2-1	TGTGCCAGTAGTCTCAGGGGGACAGGGGACTATGAGCAGTTCTTC	CASSLRGTGDYEQFF
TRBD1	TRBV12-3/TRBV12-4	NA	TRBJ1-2	TGTGCCAGCAGTCAACCCCGACAGGGGTTTGGATCGGGTTATGGCTACACCTTC	CASSQPRQGFGSGYGYTF
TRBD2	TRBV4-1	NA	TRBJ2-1	TGCGCCAGCAGCCAAACCGGCGGGGGGACACTACACAATGAGCAGTTCTTC	CASSQTGGGTLHNEQFF
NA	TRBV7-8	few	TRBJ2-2	TGTGCCAGCAGCTTAATAGGTAGCGCGGGCGGGGAGCTGTTTTTT	CASSLIGSAGGELFF